This T cell receptor beta chain is drawn from a study of PD-1 and CTLA-4 blockade in melanoma. The repertoire was sequenced with immunoSEQ multiplex PCR; TCRdb's copy has only in-frame clones and lacks some. Found here are approximately 17,000 clones, about 69% of them singletons; the top ten hold about 15%. Germline trimming cut 8 bases from V and 4 bases from J; bases unmatched to any gene: 8. The CDR3 has 13 residues. CDR1 is LNHNV, CDR2 YYDKDF, per germline (reference sequence). This chain joins TRBV15 and TRBJ2-7; 7 bases fit TRBD2. This clonotype originated in a human donor with melanoma. The sample in question was CD8+ T cells from peripheral blood, obtained before anti-PD-1 treatment. This chain's CDR3 is CATSAGVAYEQYF. In DNA, the CDR3 is TGTGCCACCTCGGCGGGGGTAGCGTACGAGCAGTACTTC.